The present T cell receptor beta chain was sequenced within a study of shared clonotypes between healthy human individuals. In regard to this clone: No antigen is known for it.

At the deep level, the assay was run. The assay was immunoSEQ multiplex PCR, and TCRdb's table has in-frame clones only and misses some. The sample carries about 2.3 million clones, more than 85% recorded once. Study outcomes and limitations: Only blood was sampled; tissue repertoires likely differ.

Source material: naive CD4+ T cells from PBMCs. Described subset: CD45RA+ positively selected. The sequence derives from a man aged 18 to 30 in good health. Some clones in this sample may be carry-over from other donors' samples.

The CDR3 spells CASSVALGNTIYF. CDR3 sequence (DNA): TGTGCCAGCAGCGTAGCTTTAGGGAATACCATATATTTT. The rearrangement uses TRBV9 and TRBJ1-3; D gene uncertain. Germline CDR1 SGDLS, CDR2 YYNGEE. V lost 0 bases and J 10 bases, leaving 11 bases between the germline ends. The CDR3 consists of 13 residues.